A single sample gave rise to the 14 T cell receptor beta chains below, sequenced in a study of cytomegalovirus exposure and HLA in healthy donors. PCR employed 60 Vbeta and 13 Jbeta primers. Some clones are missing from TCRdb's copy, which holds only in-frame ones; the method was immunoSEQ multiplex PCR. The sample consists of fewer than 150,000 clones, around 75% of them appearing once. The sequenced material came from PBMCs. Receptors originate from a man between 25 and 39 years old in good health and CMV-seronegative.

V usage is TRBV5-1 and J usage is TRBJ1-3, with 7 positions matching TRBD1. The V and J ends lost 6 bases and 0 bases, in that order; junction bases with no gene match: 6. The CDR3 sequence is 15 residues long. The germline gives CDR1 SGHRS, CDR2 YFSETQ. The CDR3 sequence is CASKRDRSSGNTIYF. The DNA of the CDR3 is TGCGCCAGCAAAAGGGACAGATCCTCTGGAAACACCATATATTTT.

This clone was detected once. CDR3 loop: CASSPRHWGDAEAFF. The CDR3 coding sequence is TGTGCCAGCAGCCCAAGGCATTGGGGGGACGCTGAAGCTTTCTTT. The chain employs TRBV4-2 and TRBJ1-1; weak D call: TRBD1 (5 bases). Germline-derived CDR1 and CDR2 are LGHNA and YNFKEQ. This CDR3 comprises 15 residues. The V gene lost 4 bases and the J gene lost 6 bases, with 18 bases spanning the gap.

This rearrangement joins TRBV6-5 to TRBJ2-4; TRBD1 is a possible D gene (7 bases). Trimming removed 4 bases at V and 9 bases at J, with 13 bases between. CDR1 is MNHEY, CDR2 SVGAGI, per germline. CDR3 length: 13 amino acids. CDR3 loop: CASSSRGAGIQYF. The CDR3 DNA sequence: TGTGCCAGCAGTTCCAGGGGGGCGGGCATTCAGTACTTC.

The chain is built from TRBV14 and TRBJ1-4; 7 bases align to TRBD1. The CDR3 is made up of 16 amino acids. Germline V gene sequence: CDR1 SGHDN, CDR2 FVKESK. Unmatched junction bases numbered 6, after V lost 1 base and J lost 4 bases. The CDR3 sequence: CASSQGLDRSNEKLFF. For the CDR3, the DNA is TGTGCCAGCAGCCAAGGCCTGGACAGGAGTAATGAAAAACTGTTTTTT. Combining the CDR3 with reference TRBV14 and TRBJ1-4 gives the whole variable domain EAGVTQFPSHSVIEKGQTVTLRCDPISGHDNLYWYRRVMGKEIKFLLHFVKESKQDESGMPNNRFLAERTGGTYSTLKVQPAELEDSGVYFCASSQGLDRSNEKLFFGSGTQLSVL.

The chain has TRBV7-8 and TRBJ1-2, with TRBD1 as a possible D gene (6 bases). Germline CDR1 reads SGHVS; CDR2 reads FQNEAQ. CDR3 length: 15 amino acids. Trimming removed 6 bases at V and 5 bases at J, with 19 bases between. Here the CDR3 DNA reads TGTGCCAGCAGAATTAGCCGCCTACAGGGTTATGGCTACACCTTC. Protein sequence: CASRISRLQGYGYTF.

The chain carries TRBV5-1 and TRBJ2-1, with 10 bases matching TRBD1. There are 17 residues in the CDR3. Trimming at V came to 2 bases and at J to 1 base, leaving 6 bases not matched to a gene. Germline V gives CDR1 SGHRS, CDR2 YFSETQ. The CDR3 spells CASSFRDRGYSYNEQFF. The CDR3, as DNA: TGCGCCAGCAGCTTCCGGGACAGGGGCTATTCCTACAATGAGCAGTTCTTC.

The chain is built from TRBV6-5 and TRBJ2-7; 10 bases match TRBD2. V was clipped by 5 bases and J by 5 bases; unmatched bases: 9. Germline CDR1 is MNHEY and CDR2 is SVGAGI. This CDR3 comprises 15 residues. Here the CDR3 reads CASSRLAGVLDEQYF. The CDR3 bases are TGTGCCAGCAGTAGGCTAGCGGGAGTGCTTGACGAGCAGTACTTC.

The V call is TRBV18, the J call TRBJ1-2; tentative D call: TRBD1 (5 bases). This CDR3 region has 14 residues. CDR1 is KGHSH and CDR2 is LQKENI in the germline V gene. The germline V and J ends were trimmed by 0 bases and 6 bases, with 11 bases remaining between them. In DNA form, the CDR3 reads TGTGCCAGCTCACCACCGGGTTCAGGGAATGGCTACACCTTC. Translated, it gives CASSPPGSGNGYTF.

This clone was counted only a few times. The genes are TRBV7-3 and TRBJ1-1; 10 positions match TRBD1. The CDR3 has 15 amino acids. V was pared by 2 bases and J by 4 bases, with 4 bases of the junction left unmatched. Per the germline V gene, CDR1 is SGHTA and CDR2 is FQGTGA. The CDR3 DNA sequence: TGTGCCAGCAGCTTAGGGACAGGGGCGATCACTGAAGCTTTCTTT. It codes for CASSLGTGAITEAFF.

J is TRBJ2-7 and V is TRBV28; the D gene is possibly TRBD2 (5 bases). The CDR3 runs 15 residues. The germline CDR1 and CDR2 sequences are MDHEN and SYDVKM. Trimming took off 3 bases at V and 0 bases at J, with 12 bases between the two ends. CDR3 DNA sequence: TGTGCCAGCAGTTTGGGCGGGCAGAGCTCCTACGAGCAGTACTTC. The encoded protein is CASSLGGQSSYEQYF.

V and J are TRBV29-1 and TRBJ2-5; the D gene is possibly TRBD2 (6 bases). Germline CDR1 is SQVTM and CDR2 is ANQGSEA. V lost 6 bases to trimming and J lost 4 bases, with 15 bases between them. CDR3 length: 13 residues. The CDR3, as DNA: TGCAGCGTCATGCGCGGGGTGCTAGAGACCCAGTACTTC. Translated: CSVMRGVLETQYF.

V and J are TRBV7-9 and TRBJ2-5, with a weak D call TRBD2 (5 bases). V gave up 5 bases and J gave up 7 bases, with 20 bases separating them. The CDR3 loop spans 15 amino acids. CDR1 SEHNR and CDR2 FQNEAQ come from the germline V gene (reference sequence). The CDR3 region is CASSVRANYGGTQYF. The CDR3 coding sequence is TGTGCCAGCAGCGTCCGGGCCAATTATGGAGGGACCCAGTACTTC. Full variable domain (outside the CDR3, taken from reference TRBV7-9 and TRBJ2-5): DTGVSQNPRHKITKRGQNVTFRCDPISEHNRLYWYRQTLGQGPEFLTYFQNEAQLEKSRLLSDRFSAERPKGSFSTLEIQRTEQGDSAMYLCASSVRANYGGTQYFGPGTRLLVL.

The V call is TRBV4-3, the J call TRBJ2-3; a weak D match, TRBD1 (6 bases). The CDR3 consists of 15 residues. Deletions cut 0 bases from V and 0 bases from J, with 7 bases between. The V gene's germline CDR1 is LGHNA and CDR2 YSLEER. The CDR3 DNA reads TGCGCCAGCAGCCAAGACAGGGGAAGCACAGATACGCAGTATTTT. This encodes CASSQDRGSTDTQYF.

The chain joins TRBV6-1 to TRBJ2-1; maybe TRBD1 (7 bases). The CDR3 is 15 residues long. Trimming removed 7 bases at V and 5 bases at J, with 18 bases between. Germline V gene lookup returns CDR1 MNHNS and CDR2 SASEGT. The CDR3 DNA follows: TGTGCCAGCACAGGGGGGAGTAGCGGCAACAATGAGCAGTTCTTC. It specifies CASTGGSSGNNEQFF.